The 18 T cell receptor beta chains below come from one sample, sequenced in a study of immune characterization of retroperitoneal liposarcoma. TCRdb itself ran the PCR reads through MiXCR, one entry per CDR3 protein. The table lists about 9,200 distinct CDR3 sequences, about a quarter of them singletons. The sequenced sample consisted of tumor tissue. Receptors originate from a female donor with retroperitoneal liposarcoma.

This chain uses TRBV6-1 with TRBJ2-3, with 12 bases identical to TRBD2. Germline CDR1 is MNHNS and CDR2 is SASEGT. V dropped 7 bases and J dropped 1; count of bases not matched to a gene: 6. CDR3 size: 16 residues. The CDR3 protein is CASITSSGGGTDTQYF. DNA of the CDR3: TGTGCCAGCATCACTTCTAGCGGGGGGGGCACAGATACGCAGTATTTT.

The chain is built from TRBV11-2 and TRBJ1-1; D remains unclear. Germline lookup yields CDR1 SGHAT and CDR2 FQNNGV. Trimming left V 3 bases short and J 0 bases short, with 8 bases between. The CDR3 has 14 residues. This chain's CDR3 is CASSLKVMNTEAFF. The CDR3 DNA reads TGTGCCAGCAGCTTGAAGGTGATGAACACTGAAGCTTTCTTT.

The chain couples TRBV12-3 or TRBV12-4 to TRBJ1-6; no clear D gene. V lost 0 bases and J 7 bases, leaving 10 bases between the germline ends. This CDR3 has 15 amino acids. CDR3 coding DNA: TGTGCCAGCAGTTTAGCGACTGCGGGGAATTCACCCCTCCACTTT. It encodes CASSLATAGNSPLHF.

This clonotype has more than one count but fewer than ten. This chain joins TRBV11-2 and TRBJ2-1; 9 bases match TRBD1. Germline assignment: CDR1 SGHAT and CDR2 FQNNGV. After removal of 5 bases from V and 10 bases from J, the junction contained 15 bases not matched to a gene. The CDR3 has 16 residues. The CDR3 DNA is TGTGCCAGCAGCCCCGGGACAGGGCTACCACCCTACGAGCAGTTCTTC. This codes for CASSPGTGLPPYEQFF.

This clonotype came up many times. The chain has TRBV6-1 and TRBJ2-1; TRBD2 aligns across 8 bases. Near its end, the DNA agrees better with TRBJ2-7, so the J call may be wrong. Germline V gives CDR1 MNHNS, CDR2 SASEGT. The CDR3 spans 15 residues. The CDR3 reads CASSGIAGQLYEQYF. CDR3 nucleotides: TGTGCCAGCAGTGGAATAGCGGGACAACTCTACGAGCAGTACTTC.

This clonotype was seen repeatedly, ten times or more. The chain combines TRBV7-6 with TRBJ2-1; 7 bases line up with TRBD2. Germline CDR1 reads SGHVS; CDR2 reads FNYEAQ. With V trimmed by 3 bases and J by 13 bases, 15 bases remained unmatched. The CDR3 contains 15 residues. The CDR3 region has the DNA TGTGCCAGCAGCTTCGGACTGAGTGGGGGGGAGACCCAGTTCTTC. This codes for CASSFGLSGGETQFF.

The rearrangement joins TRBV7-2 to TRBJ1-4; D not resolved. V gave up 5 bases and J gave up 8 bases, with 12 bases separating them. The germline CDR1 and CDR2 sequences are SGHTA and FQGNSA. The CDR3 sequence is 13 residues long. The CDR3: CASSANRWEKLFF. The CDR3 nucleotides read TGTGCCAGCAGCGCCAATAGGTGGGAAAAACTGTTTTTT.

This clonotype was seen more than once but under ten times. The rearrangement links TRBV4-1 to TRBJ1-1, with no clear D. The CDR3 totals 15 residues. The germline V and J ends were trimmed by 0 bases and 5 bases, with 13 bases remaining between them. Germline lookup yields CDR1 MGHRA and CDR2 YSYEKL. In DNA form, the CDR3 reads TGCGCCAGCAGCCAAGACCTGGAAGGGCGGACTGAAGCTTTCTTT. The encoded protein is CASSQDLEGRTEAFF.

This clonotype was seen a handful of times. Here the CDR3 DNA reads TGTGCCACCAGTGATCCCGGGACAGGGACCTACAATGAGCAGTTCTTC. Protein sequence: CATSDPGTGTYNEQFF. The V call is TRBV24-1, the J call TRBJ2-1, with 9 bases identical to TRBD1. The junction had 4 bases not matched to a gene; V was cut back by 3 bases and J by 2 bases. CDR1 is KGHDR and CDR2 is SFDVKD in the germline V gene. The CDR3 has 16 amino acids.

By sample fraction, this clonotype is medium-sized. This chain joins TRBV6-1 and TRBJ2-7; 11 nucleotides line up with TRBD2. The CDR3 is 13 residues long. Germline values: CDR1 MNHNS, CDR2 SASEGT. V shed 5 bases, J shed 3 bases, and the junction held 0 bases outside the gene matches. The CDR3 region has the DNA TGTGCCAGCAGTCTAGCGGGGGGCTACGAGCAGTACTTC. Its protein is CASSLAGGYEQYF.

The chain couples TRBV7-8 to TRBJ1-2; 9 positions agree with TRBD1. After removal of 2 bases from V and 7 bases from J, the junction contained 5 bases not matched to a gene. The CDR3 consists of 14 residues. Germline CDR1 SGHVS, CDR2 FQNEAQ. The CDR3 is CASSLKSTGGGYTF. DNA for the CDR3: TGTGCCAGCAGCTTAAAGTCGACAGGGGGTGGCTACACCTTC.

This clonotype is deemed medium-sized. The chain has TRBV12-3 or TRBV12-4 and TRBJ2-1; 8 bases agree with TRBD2. V trimming: 7 bases; J trimming: 7 bases; junction bases outside the gene matches: 9. The CDR3 runs to 14 residues. The CDR3 here is CASKGPAGENEQFF. The CDR3 nucleotides are TGTGCCAGCAAGGGCCCAGCGGGAGAAAATGAGCAGTTCTTC.

This chain joins TRBV27 and TRBJ1-6, with D uncertain. Germline loops: CDR1 MNHEY, CDR2 SMNVEV (reference sequence). CDR3 size: 16 residues. The V end lost 5 bases, the J end lost 9 bases, and 20 bases lay between the germline ends. In nucleotides, the CDR3 is TGTGCCAGCAGTCTAAGGTACTCGGGCCTTGGTTCACCCCTCCACTTT. It codes for CASSLRYSGLGSPLHF.

This clonotype came up many times. This rearrangement joins TRBV5-5 to TRBJ2-3; D is perhaps TRBD2 (6 bases). The germline gives CDR1 SGHKS, CDR2 YYEKEE (reference sequence). CDR3 size: 14 residues. Trimming left V 1 base short and J 1 base short, with 7 bases between. Here the CDR3 reads CASSLPSGTDTQYF. The CDR3 DNA reads TGTGCCAGCAGCTTGCCTAGCGGCACAGATACGCAGTATTTT.

The rearrangement joins TRBV11-3 to TRBJ2-5; D may be TRBD2 (7 bases). CDR1 is SGHNT, CDR2 YENEEA, per germline. Deletions cut 5 bases from V and 4 bases from J, with 20 bases between. This CDR3 is built from 16 residues. In DNA, the CDR3 is TGTGCCAGCAGCCACCTAGGTGGCGGGGGCCTAGAGACCCAGTACTTC. Encoded protein: CASSHLGGGGLETQYF.

This clonotype rates as large. The gene calls are TRBV7-4 and TRBJ2-1; D might be TRBD1 or TRBD2, each matching 6 bases. CDR1 is SGHVT and CDR2 is SQSDAQ in the germline V gene. Trimming took 5 bases from V and 3 from J, leaving 17 bases between them. This CDR3 region has 16 residues. The CDR3 reads CASSPNGGNYYNEQFF. The CDR3 DNA sequence: TGTGCCAGCAGCCCGAACGGGGGCAATTACTACAATGAGCAGTTCTTC.

The V and J genes are TRBV6-9 and TRBJ2-7; no clear D gene. The better agreement between TRBJ2-5 and the DNA end casts doubt on the J call. The CDR3 has 14 residues. Looked up from germline, CDR1 is MNHGY and CDR2 is SVAAGI. CDR3 sequence (DNA): TGTGCCAGCAGTTACTACCGCTCCGCAAAGACCCAGTACTTC. This codes for CASSYYRSAKTQYF.

The chain couples TRBV6-4 to TRBJ2-1, with 8 bases matching TRBD1. Germline V gives CDR1 MRHNA, CDR2 SNTAGT. This CDR3 comprises 15 residues. V gave up 0 bases and J gave up 7 bases; unmatched junction bases: 5. In nucleotides, the CDR3 is TGTGCCAGCAGTGACTCTTCCAGGGGGCCGAATGAGCAGTTCTTC. It codes for CASSDSSRGPNEQFF.